Presented here are 21 T cell receptor beta chains from one specimen sequenced in a study of T-cell memory formation after mild COVID-19. In TCRdb, the 5' RACE reads were re-called with MiXCR into one record per CDR3 protein. The table has fewer than 350,000 distinct CDR3 sequences, approximately 8.4% seen once. Sequencing was carried out using PBMCs or a T cell subset sorted from them (not recorded which). Source of these receptors: a man younger than 30 who had mild COVID-19 (a few samples of this study predate the infection). Cell type and time point are not known.

This clonotype was detected a few times. J is TRBJ2-1 and V is TRBV18; D ambiguous. With 4 bases removed from V and 0 bases from J, the gap between germline ends came to 10 bases. The germline V gene encodes CDR1 KGHSH and CDR2 LQKENI. The CDR3 is 15 residues long. The CDR3 protein is CASSRALSSYNEQFF. DNA for the CDR3: TGTGCCAGCTCACGGGCCTTGAGCTCCTACAATGAGCAGTTCTTC.

This chain links TRBV9 with TRBJ2-1; D call uncertain. This CDR3 is 15 amino acids long. The V gene lost 0 bases and the J gene lost 10 bases, with 17 bases spanning the gap. Germline V gene data show CDR1 as SGDLS and CDR2 as YYNGEE. The CDR3 here is CASSVDSRSWEEQFF. Here the CDR3 DNA reads TGTGCCAGCAGCGTAGATTCCCGATCCTGGGAAGAGCAGTTCTTC.

This clonotype was picked up a small number of times. The genes are TRBV3-1 and TRBJ1-1; D ambiguous. Trimming cost V 3 bases and J 5 bases, with 4 bases left between them. Germline loops: CDR1 LGHDT, CDR2 YNNKEL (reference sequence). CDR3 length: 11 residues. CDR3 DNA sequence: TGTGCCAGCAGCCAGCGTACTGAAGCTTTCTTT. This codes for CASSQRTEAFF.

There are many counts of this clonotype. The chain links TRBV6-5 to TRBJ2-5; the D call may be TRBD1 or TRBD2 (5 bases each). Germline V lookup: CDR1 MNHEY, CDR2 SVGAGI. The germline V and J ends were trimmed by 4 bases and 7 bases, with 16 bases remaining between them. This CDR3 has 14 amino acids. The DNA for the CDR3 is TGTGCCAGCAGTTTTCAATCCGGGACGGGGACCCAGTACTTC. Its translation: CASSFQSGTGTQYF.

V gene TRBV7-2 combines with J gene TRBJ2-7; a possible D gene is TRBD2 (5 bases). V was pared by 5 bases and J by 3 bases, with 17 bases between. CDR3 length: 15 residues. Germline V gene lookup returns CDR1 SGHTA and CDR2 FQGNSA. The chain's CDR3 is CASSREPRDHYEQYF. The CDR3 DNA is TGTGCCAGCAGCCGGGAACCCCGGGATCACTACGAGCAGTACTTC.

This clonotype was found a few times. This chain connects TRBV29-1 to TRBJ2-7; 9 nucleotides align to TRBD1. From germline, CDR1 is SQVTM and CDR2 ANQGSEA. The CDR3 extends over 15 amino acids. With V trimmed by 0 bases and J by 2 bases, 5 bases remained unmatched. The CDR3 coding sequence is TGCAGCGTTGAAGACGGGGACAGGGCGACCTACGAGCAGTACTTC. It encodes CSVEDGDRATYEQYF.

This clonotype was recorded a few times. This chain joins TRBV4-3 and TRBJ2-5; D is perhaps TRBD2 (7 bases). Per the germline V gene, CDR1 is LGHNA and CDR2 is YSLEER. The CDR3 runs to 17 residues. The ends were cut back, 1 base at V and 1 base at J, with 16 bases in the middle. CDR3 protein: CASSQGGGGGRQETQYF. The CDR3 DNA is TGCGCCAGCAGCCAAGGGGGAGGGGGGGGCCGCCAAGAGACCCAGTACTTC.

This chain links TRBV4-1 with TRBJ1-2; D is unresolved. The germline V gene encodes CDR1 MGHRA and CDR2 YSYEKL. There are 14 residues in the CDR3. Trimming cost V 0 bases and J 5 bases, with 10 bases left between them. The CDR3 protein is CASSQDLRLYGYTF. For the CDR3, the DNA is TGCGCCAGCAGCCAAGATCTCAGATTATATGGCTACACCTTC.

At least ten counts were recorded for this clonotype. The chain couples TRBV5-1 to TRBJ1-6, with 8 positions matching TRBD1. After removal of 5 bases from V and 8 bases from J, the junction contained 6 bases not matched to a gene. Per germline, CDR1 SGHRS and CDR2 YFSETQ. The CDR3 spans 14 residues. Written as DNA, the CDR3 is TGCGCCAGCAGACCGGACAGGGAGTATTCACCCCTCCACTTT. Protein sequence: CASRPDREYSPLHF.

This clonotype was observed a single time. V and J are TRBV6-2 or TRBV6-3 and TRBJ2-7; no definite D call. Germline CDR1 MNHEY, CDR2 SVGEGT. The CDR3 loop spans 12 amino acids. V lost 4 bases, J lost 3 bases, and 7 bases lay in between. CDR3 nucleotides: TGTGCCAGCAGTTCTAACAACTACGAGCAGTACGTC. Protein product: CASSSNNYEQYV.

The genes are TRBV2 and TRBJ2-2; 7 bases map to TRBD1. This CDR3 region has 14 residues. Unmatched junction bases numbered 9, after V lost 7 bases and J lost 7 bases. In germline, CDR1 is SNHLY, CDR2 FYNNEI. CDR3 in DNA: TGTGCCAGCAAAGGGACAGCCAGTGGCGGGGAGCTGTTTTTT. Its translation: CASKGTASGGELFF. Filled out from reference TRBV2 and TRBJ2-2, the complete variable domain reads EPEVTQTPSHQVTQMGQEVILRCVPISNHLYFYWYRQILGQKVEFLVSFYNNEISEKSEIFDDQFSVERPDGSNFTLKIRSTKLEDSAMYFCASKGTASGGELFFGEGSRLTVL.

This sequence joins TRBV4-3 and TRBJ2-3; no clear D gene. CDR3 length equals 12 residues. The germline CDR1 and CDR2 sequences are LGHNA and YSLEER. The CDR3 sequence is CASAGDADTQYF. CDR3 DNA: TGCGCGTCGGCAGGAGACGCAGATACGCAGTATTTT.

This clonotype was detected many times. J is TRBJ2-7 and V is TRBV4-3; TRBD2 agrees at 7 bases. Germline assignment: CDR1 LGHNA and CDR2 YSLEER. V was clipped by 0 bases and J by 0 bases; unmatched bases: 2. The CDR3 has 15 amino acids. The CDR3 bases are TGCGCCAGCAGCCAAGACCTAGCGGCCTCCTACGAGCAGTACTTC. It specifies CASSQDLAASYEQYF.

This sequence joins TRBV12-3 or TRBV12-4 and TRBJ1-2; perhaps TRBD1 as D (6 bases). The CDR3 length is 14 residues. V was trimmed by 5 bases and J by 7 bases, leaving 17 bases between them. The CDR3 is CASSLGGGRAGYTF. As DNA, the CDR3 is TGTGCCAGCAGTCTAGGGGGGGGGAGGGCTGGCTACACCTTC.

This clonotype was observed a single time. CDR3 sequence: CAIRNSSYNSPLHF. The CDR3 region has the DNA TGTGCCATCCGAAATAGCTCCTATAATTCACCCCTCCACTTT. This rearrangement joins TRBV10-3 to TRBJ1-6; no definite D call. From germline, CDR1 is ENHRY and CDR2 SYGVKD. Trimming stripped 8 bases from V and 0 bases from J, with 8 bases between. The CDR3 has 14 residues.

V is TRBV10-3 and J is TRBJ2-6, with D possibly TRBD2 on 5 matching bases. V shed 0 bases and J shed 5 bases, with 8 bases lying between them. CDR3 length equals 15 residues. In germline, CDR1 is ENHRY, CDR2 SYGVKD. The CDR3 loop is CAISESGERANVLTF. The CDR3 nucleotides read TGTGCCATCAGTGAGTCCGGGGAAAGGGCCAACGTCCTGACTTTC.

The CDR3 region is CASSQTGWGSYGYTF. The CDR3 nucleotides read TGTGCCAGTTCCCAGACAGGCTGGGGCAGCTATGGCTACACCTTC. The chain recombines TRBV19 with TRBJ1-2, with D possibly matching TRBD1 (6 bases). The CDR3 runs to 15 residues. Germline V CDR1 and CDR2: LNHDA, SQIVND (reference sequence). V shed 8 bases and J shed 4 bases, with 20 bases lying between them.

In this sample, this clonotype turned up many times. This chain connects TRBV5-1 to TRBJ2-1; the match to TRBD1 covers 7 bases. The V gene's germline CDR1 is SGHRS and CDR2 YFSETQ. This CDR3 is 14 amino acids long. V gave up 6 bases and J gave up 7 bases; unmatched junction bases: 10. Written as DNA, the CDR3 is TGCGCCAGCAACGTACAGGGGATAAGAAATGAGCAGTTCTTC. Its protein product is CASNVQGIRNEQFF.

Points on this clonotype: At one of its ends the junction is not consistent with the germline gene, which may arise from a read error. The chain joins TRBV5-1 to TRBJ2-2; D call uncertain. Germline loops: CDR1 SGHRS, CDR2 YFSETQ. This CDR3 has 14 residues. In DNA, the CDR3 is TGCGCCAGCAGCCCCGCAGGCAACACCGTGGAGCTGTTTTTT. Amino acids: CASSPAGNTVELFF.

This clonotype has only a few counts. CDR3 coding DNA: TGTGCCTGGAGTGACGGACAGTTCGAGCAGTTCTTC. Protein: CAWSDGQFEQFF. This chain links TRBV30 with TRBJ2-1, with D possibly TRBD1 on 6 matching bases. V dropped 1 base and J dropped 10 bases, with 11 bases sitting between them. The CDR3 has 12 amino acids. Germline V lookup: CDR1 GTSNPN, CDR2 SVGIG (reference sequence).

The chain has TRBV7-9 and TRBJ2-1, with D possibly TRBD1 on 6 matching bases. V lost 4 bases, J lost 7 bases, and 20 bases lay in between. The CDR3 extends over 16 amino acids. Germline lookup yields CDR1 SEHNR and CDR2 FQNEAQ (reference sequence). CDR3 loop: CASSSWGHSVTNEQFF. CDR3 DNA: TGTGCCAGCAGCTCCTGGGGACATTCCGTAACAAATGAGCAGTTCTTC.